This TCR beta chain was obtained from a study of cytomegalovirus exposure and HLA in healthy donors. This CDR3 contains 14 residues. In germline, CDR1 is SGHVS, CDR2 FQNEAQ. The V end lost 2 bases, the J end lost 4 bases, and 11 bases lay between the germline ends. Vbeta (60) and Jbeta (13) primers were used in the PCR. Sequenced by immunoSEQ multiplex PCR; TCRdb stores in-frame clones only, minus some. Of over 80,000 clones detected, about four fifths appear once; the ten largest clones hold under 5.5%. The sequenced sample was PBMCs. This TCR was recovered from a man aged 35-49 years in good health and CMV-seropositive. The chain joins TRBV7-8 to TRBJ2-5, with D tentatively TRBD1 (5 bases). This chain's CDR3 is CASSLKQGRETQYF. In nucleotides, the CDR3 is TGTGCCAGCAGCTTAAAGCAGGGTCGAGAGACCCAGTACTTC.